The 9 T cell receptor beta chains listed next were all sequenced from one sample in a study of blood T cell repertoires in COVID-19. Profiling relied on immunoSEQ multiplex PCR, and the TCRdb table lists in-frame clones only, not all of them. The table shows roughly 230,000 clones, with approximately 91% occurring only once. Sequences were obtained from peripheral blood. All receptors derive from a human donor in a cohort sampled during active COVID-19.

The V and J genes are TRBV27 and TRBJ2-5, with 7 bases aligning to TRBD2. CDR3 length: 16 amino acids. The V segment lost 5 bases and the J segment 4 bases; nucleotides outside the gene matches: 13. From germline, CDR1 is MNHEY and CDR2 SMNVEV (reference sequence). CDR3 nucleotide sequence: TGTGCCAGCAGTCTCCCCCGGACTAGTTTTATAGAGACCCAGTACTTC. Translated: CASSLPRTSFIETQYF.

The CDR3 region has the DNA TGTGCCAGCAGAGCCGGTGGGGGGGGCAATCAGCCCCAGCATTTT. Its protein is CASRAGGGGNQPQHF. The chain carries TRBV28 and TRBJ1-5; weak D call: TRBD1 (5 bases). Trimming took 6 bases from V and 2 from J, leaving 14 bases between them. Germline V gene sequence: CDR1 MDHEN, CDR2 SYDVKM. The CDR3 covers 15 residues.

The gene calls are TRBV25-1 and TRBJ1-2; D unclear. The CDR3 length is 15 residues. V was shortened by 3 bases and J by 1 base, with 12 bases between the two germline ends. Germline V gives CDR1 MGHDK, CDR2 SYGVNS. The CDR3 bases are TGTGCCAGCAGTGACCCAACTTCAAGTAACTATGGCTACACCTTC. It specifies CASSDPTSSNYGYTF.

The V call is TRBV10-3, the J call TRBJ2-4; the match to TRBD1 covers 8 bases. Germline V lookup: CDR1 ENHRY, CDR2 SYGVKD. Losses at the gene ends were 4 bases for V and 7 bases for J; bases not matched to a gene: 18. The CDR3 has 18 residues. The CDR3 DNA reads TGTGCCATCAGTGTTAGCCCCGGGACAGGATCCGAGGGCAACATTCAGTACTTC. The encoded protein is CAISVSPGTGSEGNIQYF.

V and J are TRBV29-1 and TRBJ1-1; D is possibly TRBD1 (6 bases). Germline CDR1 is SQVTM and CDR2 is ANQGSEA. The CDR3 extends over 13 amino acids. V shed 6 bases and J shed 4 bases, with 15 bases lying between them. As DNA, the CDR3 is TGCAGCGTATTTGACAGGCCCGGCACTGAAGCTTTCTTT. Translation: CSVFDRPGTEAFF.

The V and J genes are TRBV30 and TRBJ2-7, with 7 bases matching TRBD1. Germline CDR1 reads GTSNPN; CDR2 reads SVGIG (reference sequence). The CDR3 consists of 12 residues. The CDR3 here is CAGAGGPYEQYF. Here the CDR3 DNA reads TGTGCGGGGGCAGGGGGTCCCTACGAGCAGTACTTC.

The J gene is TRBJ2-5, the V gene TRBV10-3, with a weak D call TRBD1 (6 bases). The V gene's germline CDR1 is ENHRY and CDR2 SYGVKD. Trimming pared 2 bases from V and 4 bases from J, leaving 11 bases between. The CDR3 has 14 residues. The CDR3 region has the DNA TGTGCCATCAGTGAGGTACAGGGCCCAGAGACCCAGTACTTC. Protein sequence: CAISEVQGPETQYF.

The chain employs TRBV19 and TRBJ1-1; D gene uncertain. V was trimmed by 5 bases and J by 3 bases, leaving 7 bases between them. The CDR3 consists of 12 residues. Germline-derived CDR1 and CDR2 are LNHDA and SQIVND (reference sequence). CDR3 sequence: CASSLRDTEAFF. The CDR3 coding sequence is TGTGCCAGTAGTCTTCGGGACACTGAAGCTTTCTTT.

The rearrangement links TRBV9 to TRBJ1-1; TRBD1 agrees at 9 bases. The CDR3 covers 19 residues. V trimming: 0 bases; J trimming: 0 bases; junction bases outside the gene matches: 12. Germline V gene data show CDR1 as SGDLS and CDR2 as YYNGEE. DNA for the CDR3: TGTGCCAGCAGCGTAGCGACTTTACGGGACAGGGCCATGAACACTGAAGCTTTCTTT. It codes for CASSVATLRDRAMNTEAFF.